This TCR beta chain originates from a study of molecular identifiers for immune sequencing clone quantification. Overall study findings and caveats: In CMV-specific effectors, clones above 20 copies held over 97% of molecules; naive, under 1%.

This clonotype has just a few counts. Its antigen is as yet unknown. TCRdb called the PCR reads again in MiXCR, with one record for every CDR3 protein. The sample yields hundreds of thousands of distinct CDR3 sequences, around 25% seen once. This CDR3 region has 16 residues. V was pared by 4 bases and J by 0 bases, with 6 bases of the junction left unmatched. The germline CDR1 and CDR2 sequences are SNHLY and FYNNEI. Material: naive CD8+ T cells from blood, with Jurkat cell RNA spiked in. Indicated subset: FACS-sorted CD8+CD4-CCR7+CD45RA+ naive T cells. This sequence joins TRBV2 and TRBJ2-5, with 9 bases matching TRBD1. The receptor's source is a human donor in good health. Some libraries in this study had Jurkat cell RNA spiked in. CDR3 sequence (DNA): TGTGCCAGCAGTGCAACCCGGGACAGGGACCAAGAGACCCAGTACTTC. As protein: CASSATRDRDQETQYF.